The 9 T cell receptor beta chains in this list originate from one sample, sequenced in a study of blood T cell repertoires in COVID-19. Assay used: immunoSEQ multiplex PCR; TCRdb lists only in-frame clones, some missing. The table includes around 65,000 clones, approximately 78% detected once. The sample taken for sequencing was peripheral blood. These receptors originate from a human donor in a cohort sampled during active COVID-19.

The chain employs TRBV18 and TRBJ1-6, with D perhaps matching TRBD1 (5 bases). The CDR3 covers 14 residues. Germline lookup yields CDR1 KGHSH and CDR2 LQKENI. V lost 6 bases, J lost 10 bases, and 16 bases lay in between. The CDR3 loop reads CASSRDGGGSPLHF. The CDR3, as DNA: TGTGCCAGCTCCCGCGACGGCGGGGGGTCACCCCTCCACTTT.

V and J are TRBV6-1 and TRBJ2-7, with D possibly being TRBD2 (5 bases). Germline values: CDR1 MNHNS, CDR2 SASEGT. V was shortened by 1 base and J by 6 bases, with 19 bases between the two germline ends. The CDR3 has 16 amino acids. CDR3 bases: TGTGCCAGCAGTGAAGAGGACTTCCCGGGGTTTGGCGAGCAGTACTTC. It translates to CASSEEDFPGFGEQYF.

This chain connects TRBV5-1 to TRBJ1-4, with D maybe TRBD1 (6 bases). With 3 bases removed from V and 2 bases from J, the gap between germline ends came to 11 bases. Germline CDR1 and CDR2: SGHRS and YFSETQ. CDR3 length equals 15 residues. The CDR3 nucleotides are TGCGCCAGCAGCTGGGGCGGACAGACTAATGAAAAACTGTTTTTT. Its protein product is CASSWGGQTNEKLFF.

V usage is TRBV9 and J usage is TRBJ2-3; TRBD2 agrees at 13 bases. CDR1 is SGDLS and CDR2 is YYNGEE in the germline V gene. J was trimmed by 0 bases and V by 4 bases; bases with no gene match: 11. CDR3 length: 19 amino acids. The CDR3 nucleotides are TGTGCCAGCAGCATAACTAGCGGGAGGGCCACCACTAGCACAGATACGCAGTATTTT. It translates to CASSITSGRATTSTDTQYF. The full variable domain, in which reference TRBV9 and TRBJ2-3 provide the parts outside the CDR3, is DSGVTQTPKHLITATGQRVTLRCSPRSGDLSVYWYQQSLDQGLQFLIQYYNGEERAKGNILERFSAQQFPDLHSELNLSSLELGDSALYFCASSITSGRATTSTDTQYFGPGTRLTVL.

This clone was counted once. The gene calls are TRBV4-1 and TRBJ2-5; TRBD2 aligns across 8 bases. Germline lookup yields CDR1 MGHRA and CDR2 YSYEKL. The J segment lost 4 bases and the V segment lost 1 base, leaving 5 bases of the junction unmatched. The CDR3 is 15 residues long. The CDR3 bases are TGCGCCAGCAGCCAAGGGGCGGGAGGCAGAGAGACCCAGTACTTC. Protein: CASSQGAGGRETQYF.

This chain joins TRBV5-4 and TRBJ2-7, with 10 bases matching TRBD2. This CDR3 is 14 amino acids long. J was trimmed by 2 bases and V by 2 bases; bases with no gene match: 1. The germline V gene encodes CDR1 SGHNT and CDR2 YYREEE (reference sequence). DNA of the CDR3: TGTGCCAGCAGCTTACTAGCGGGACCCTACGAGCAGTACTTC. This translates into CASSLLAGPYEQYF.

This clone has just one count. The chain links TRBV6-6 to TRBJ1-1; TRBD1 agrees at 12 bases. The germline V gene encodes CDR1 MNHNY and CDR2 SVGAGI (reference sequence). This CDR3 region has 16 residues. The J segment lost 7 bases and the V segment lost 2 bases, leaving 8 bases of the junction unmatched. CDR3 protein: CASSYARDRGPGEAFF. In DNA, the CDR3 is TGTGCCAGCAGTTACGCCCGGGACAGGGGGCCGGGTGAAGCTTTCTTT.

The J gene is TRBJ2-7, the V gene TRBV18; 8 nucleotides agree with TRBD2. The CDR3 extends over 15 amino acids. Trimming removed 4 bases from V and 2 bases from J; junction bases left unmatched: 7. Germline assignment: CDR1 KGHSH and CDR2 LQKENI. The CDR3 bases are TGTGCCAGCTCACGACCGGGAGGGCGTACCTACGAGCAGTACTTC. Translating gives CASSRPGGRTYEQYF. The entire variable domain, with the rest obtained from reference TRBV18 and TRBJ2-7, is as follows: NAGVMQNPRHLVRRRGQEARLRCSPMKGHSHVYWYRQLPEEGLKFMVYLQKENIIDESGMPKERFSAEFPKEGPSILRIQQVVRGDSAAYFCASSRPGGRTYEQYFGPGTRLTVT.

This chain joins TRBV28 and TRBJ2-1; D might be TRBD2 (5 bases). The CDR3 is 15 residues long. The V and J ends lost 2 bases and 0 bases respectively, with 8 bases between them. Germline CDR1 reads MDHEN; CDR2 reads SYDVKM. The CDR3 spells CASSLRGGSYNEQFF. DNA for the CDR3: TGTGCCAGCAGTTTAAGAGGAGGCTCCTACAATGAGCAGTTCTTC.